Following are 18 T cell receptor beta chains from one sample sequenced in a study of cytomegalovirus exposure and HLA in healthy donors. It was with 60 Vbeta and 13 Jbeta primers that the PCR ran. Assay: immunoSEQ multiplex PCR; the TCRdb copy retains only in-frame clones and omits some. Seen here are 100,000 to 150,000 clones, around 73% observed once, and the top ten hold less than 3.5%. The sample comprised PBMCs. Every receptor here comes from a human donor in good health.

V is TRBV11-2 and J is TRBJ1-3, with TRBD1 matching over 7 bases. V lost 5 bases to trimming and J lost 0 bases; unmatched junction nucleotides: 10. The germline V gene encodes CDR1 SGHAT and CDR2 FQNNGV. This CDR3 is built from 17 residues. The DNA of the CDR3 is TGTGCCAGCAGCGCCCGGACAGGATACTCCTCTGGAAACACCATATATTTT. It codes for CASSARTGYSSGNTIYF.

The chain links TRBV6-1 to TRBJ2-7, with 10 bases aligning to TRBD1. The germline V gene has CDR1 MNHNS and CDR2 SASEGT. This CDR3 contains 13 residues. V was pared by 8 bases and J by 2 bases, with 3 bases of the junction left unmatched. For the CDR3, the DNA is TGTGCCAGCTCGGGACAGGGGACCTACGAGCAGTACTTC. It yields the protein CASSGQGTYEQYF.

The V and J genes are TRBV15 and TRBJ2-6; D is possibly TRBD1 (6 bases). The V end was cut by 0 bases, the J end by 2 bases, with 11 bases between. The CDR3 spans 17 residues. In germline, CDR1 is LNHNV, CDR2 YYDKDF (reference sequence). In nucleotides, the CDR3 is TGTGCCACCAGCAGAGATCAAGGGGGAACTGGGGCCAACGTCCTGACTTTC. Protein sequence: CATSRDQGGTGANVLTF.

V and J are TRBV5-1 and TRBJ2-5, with D perhaps matching TRBD2 (6 bases). The better agreement between TRBJ2-7 and the DNA end casts doubt on the J call. The CDR3 has 15 amino acids. Germline-derived CDR1 and CDR2 are SGHRS and YFSETQ. Here the CDR3 reads CASSLDSGLGDEQYF. As DNA, the CDR3 is TGCGCCAGCAGCTTGGATAGCGGTCTCGGGGACGAGCAGTACTTC.

Notes on this clone: The junction departs from germline at one end; a sequencing error may be responsible. Other DNA sequences of this sample code for an identical CDR3. V is TRBV6-1 and J is TRBJ1-1; D may be TRBD1 (5 bases). Germline CDR1 MNHNS, CDR2 SASEGT. The CDR3 has 14 amino acids. CDR3 bases: TGTGCCAGCAGTGACAGCAGGGTTTACACTGAGGCTTTCTTT. It specifies CASSDSRVYTEAFF.

This clone has a single count. The chain employs TRBV7-8 and TRBJ1-4, with 11 bases matching TRBD1. The J segment lost 7 bases and the V segment lost 5 bases, leaving 6 bases of the junction unmatched. CDR3 length equals 15 residues. CDR1 is SGHVS and CDR2 is FQNEAQ in the germline V gene. The CDR3 reads CASSPRTGGFEKLFF. The CDR3, as DNA: TGTGCCAGCAGCCCGAGGACAGGGGGCTTTGAAAAACTGTTTTTT.

DNA for the CDR3: TGTGCCACCAGCAGAGAGGAAGAGGTGAACACTGAAGCTTTCTTT. Translated: CATSREEEVNTEAFF. V usage is TRBV15 and J usage is TRBJ1-1; D not certain. Trimming left V 0 bases short and J 0 bases short, with 8 bases between. Germline-derived CDR1 and CDR2 are LNHNV and YYDKDF (reference sequence). The CDR3 is 15 residues long.

The CDR3: CSVEGGTGGSYEQYF. CDR3 DNA sequence: TGCAGCGTTGAAGGGGGGACAGGGGGGTCCTACGAGCAGTACTTC. V and J are TRBV29-1 and TRBJ2-7, with TRBD1 matching over 11 bases. Germline V gene sequence: CDR1 SQVTM, CDR2 ANQGSEA. The CDR3 runs to 15 residues. V gave up 1 base and J gave up 1 base; unmatched junction bases: 3.

This clone was seen more than once but under ten times. This chain links TRBV7-9 with TRBJ2-7, with TRBD1 matching over 7 bases. The V and J ends lost 8 bases and 2 bases, in that order; junction bases with no gene match: 12. This CDR3 has 15 amino acids. Germline lookup yields CDR1 SEHNR and CDR2 FQNEAQ (reference sequence). The CDR3 loop is CASGQVQSQPYEQYF. Here the CDR3 DNA reads TGTGCCAGCGGACAGGTCCAATCTCAACCCTACGAGCAGTACTTC.

CDR3: CATDLEYEQYF. Here the CDR3 DNA reads TGTGCCACCGATTTAGAATACGAGCAGTACTTC. The rearrangement uses TRBV19 and TRBJ2-7; D is unresolved. Germline CDR1 is LNHDA and CDR2 is SQIVND (reference sequence). CDR3 length equals 11 residues. V dropped 10 bases and J dropped 4 bases, with 11 bases sitting between them.

The chain employs TRBV6-1 and TRBJ1-2; weak D call: TRBD1 (6 bases). The V end lost 5 bases, the J end lost 4 bases, and 11 bases lay between the germline ends. The CDR3 runs 13 residues. Germline V lookup: CDR1 MNHNS, CDR2 SASEGT. The CDR3 DNA follows: TGTGCCAGCAGTCGGGCAGGGGCCTATGGCTACACCTTC. Translation: CASSRAGAYGYTF.

CDR3 nucleotide sequence: TGCGCCAGCAGCTTGGAAATGACAGGGGGAGGCTACGAGCAGTACTTC. This sequence encodes CASSLEMTGGGYEQYF. This chain uses TRBV5-1 with TRBJ2-7, with TRBD1 matching over 9 bases. The CDR3 spans 16 residues. V trimming: 0 bases; J trimming: 3 bases; junction bases outside the gene matches: 7. CDR1 is SGHRS, CDR2 YFSETQ, per germline.

The chain couples TRBV7-2 to TRBJ2-5; 13 bases match TRBD2. There are 17 residues in the CDR3. V gave up 4 bases and J gave up 7 bases; unmatched junction bases: 12. The germline V gene encodes CDR1 SGHTA and CDR2 FQGNSA. DNA of the CDR3: TGTGCCAGCAGCTCCGGGACTAGCGGGGCCAGGGCGTTGACCCAGTACTTC. Amino acid sequence: CASSSGTSGARALTQYF.

The V gene is TRBV5-4, the J gene TRBJ2-5, with a tentative D call TRBD2 (6 bases). The V end lost 4 bases, the J end lost 5 bases, and 12 bases lay between the germline ends. The germline gives CDR1 SGHNT, CDR2 YYREEE (reference sequence). The CDR3 consists of 13 residues. The DNA of the CDR3 is TGTGCCAGCAGCCCCGGGGGTGGGGAGACCCAGTACTTC. The encoded protein is CASSPGGGETQYF.

This chain uses TRBV28 with TRBJ2-7, with 7 bases identical to TRBD1. The germline V gene encodes CDR1 MDHEN and CDR2 SYDVKM. The CDR3 totals 15 residues. Trimming removed 6 bases from V and 3 bases from J; junction bases left unmatched: 11. The CDR3 sequence is CASSPRDSPVYEQYF. CDR3 DNA: TGTGCCAGCAGCCCAAGGGACAGCCCCGTCTACGAGCAGTACTTC.

V usage is TRBV11-3 and J usage is TRBJ2-2; D is perhaps TRBD1 (6 bases). The CDR3 is made up of 16 amino acids. V gave up 5 bases and J gave up 1 base, with 14 bases separating them. CDR1 and CDR2 from the germline V gene are SGHNT and YENEEA. CDR3 protein: CASSRAGALNTGELFF. CDR3 bases: TGTGCCAGCAGCCGTGCAGGGGCACTGAACACCGGGGAGCTGTTTTTT.

V and J are TRBV4-2 and TRBJ1-4; 9 bases are a match to TRBD1. Germline V gives CDR1 LGHNA, CDR2 YNFKEQ. V was clipped by 5 bases and J by 6 bases; unmatched bases: 7. The CDR3 is made up of 15 amino acids. CDR3 loop: CASSFSGQGDEKLFF. CDR3 DNA: TGTGCCAGCAGCTTCTCGGGACAGGGAGATGAAAAACTGTTTTTT.

The gene calls are TRBV5-4 and TRBJ1-2, with D perhaps TRBD1 (6 bases). V lost 5 bases and J 8 bases, leaving 22 bases between the germline ends. The CDR3 is 15 amino acids. The germline gives CDR1 SGHNT, CDR2 YYREEE (reference sequence). CDR3 sequence: CASSSPETGLGGYTF. Here the CDR3 DNA reads TGTGCCAGCAGTTCACCCGAGACAGGCCTCGGGGGCTACACCTTC.